The next 20 T cell receptor beta chains were all read from a single sample in a study of long-term antiretroviral therapy in people with HIV. They ran version v3.0 of the immunoSEQ assay at survey level. Using immunoSEQ multiplex PCR, the repertoire was profiled, and TCRdb retains in-frame clones only, with some absent. The data hold approximately 26,000 clones, with 65% to 85% observed a single time. The specimen was unsorted PBMCs, collected 0.4 years after starting antiretroviral therapy. Receptor source: a man aged 18 to 29 with HIV.

The CDR3 DNA reads as TGTGCCAGTAGTAGAAAGGGAACTGAAGCTTTCTTT. It translates to CASSRKGTEAFF. The rearrangement links TRBV19 to TRBJ1-1; D is ambiguous. V lost 4 bases and J lost 5, with 8 bases in between. There are 12 residues in the CDR3. From germline, CDR1 is LNHDA and CDR2 SQIVND (reference sequence).

V is TRBV28 and J is TRBJ2-4, with D hard to call. Trimming shortened V by 6 bases and J by 1 base, and 10 bases separated the two germline ends. CDR1 MDHEN and CDR2 SYDVKM come from the germline V gene. There are 14 residues in the CDR3. CDR3: CASSTPRAKNIQYF. The CDR3, as DNA: TGTGCCAGCAGCACCCCCAGGGCCAAAAACATTCAGTACTTC.

The chain recombines TRBV13 with TRBJ1-1; weak D call: TRBD1 (6 bases). Germline values: CDR1 PRHDT, CDR2 FYEKMQ (reference sequence). The CDR3 is made up of 15 amino acids. Trimming took 4 bases from V and 7 from J, leaving 19 bases between them. This chain's CDR3 is CASSSWTAPKGEAFF. In nucleotides, the CDR3 is TGTGCCAGCAGCTCCTGGACAGCTCCTAAGGGTGAAGCTTTCTTT.

The count of this clone is one. The chain combines TRBV6-5 with TRBJ2-7, with D perhaps TRBD1 (6 bases). V was clipped by 5 bases and J by 5 bases, with 19 bases between them. The CDR3 runs to 15 residues. Germline values: CDR1 MNHEY, CDR2 SVGAGI. The CDR3 DNA sequence: TGTGCCAGCAGTCCAGGACAGAGCGATGCCAACGAGCAGTACTTC. Translation gives CASSPGQSDANEQYF.

The genes are TRBV6-5 and TRBJ2-1, with 8 bases that match TRBD2. CDR3 length: 14 residues. Germline trimming cut 2 bases from V and 7 bases from J; bases unmatched to any gene: 4. Germline loops: CDR1 MNHEY, CDR2 SVGAGI. This chain's CDR3 is CASSYLGLGNEQFF. DNA of the CDR3: TGTGCCAGCAGTTACCTGGGACTAGGGAATGAGCAGTTCTTC.

The chain employs TRBV27 and TRBJ1-2, with D uncertain. Trimming pared 6 bases from V and 6 bases from J, leaving 11 bases between. The CDR3 is made up of 12 amino acids. Germline V gene data show CDR1 as MNHEY and CDR2 as SMNVEV (reference sequence). In DNA form, the CDR3 reads TGTGCCAGCAGCAACGGGCCTGATGGCTACACCTTC. Encoded protein: CASSNGPDGYTF.

In this sample, this clone turned up once. The rearrangement joins TRBV15 to TRBJ2-1; D might be TRBD1 or TRBD2, each matching 5 bases. V gave up 1 base and J gave up 0 bases, with 19 bases separating them. This CDR3 contains 19 residues. CDR1 and CDR2 (germline): LNHNV, YYDKDF (reference sequence). The CDR3 DNA reads as TGTGCCACCAGCAGAGTGGCAGGGAGAGCCCAAAGCTCCTACAATGAGCAGTTCTTC. Translating it yields CATSRVAGRAQSSYNEQFF.

The chain uses TRBV15 and TRBJ2-7; 9 nucleotides line up with TRBD1. This CDR3 region has 16 residues. V lost 0 bases and J lost 5; bases outside the gene matches: 8. The germline gives CDR1 LNHNV, CDR2 YYDKDF (reference sequence). In DNA form, the CDR3 reads TGTGCCACCAGCAGAGAAGGACAGGGGTTTTCTGACGAGCAGTACTTC. Translation: CATSREGQGFSDEQYF.

The chain carries TRBV4-1 and TRBJ2-1; 8 bases agree with TRBD2. The CDR3 runs to 15 residues. In germline, CDR1 is MGHRA, CDR2 YSYEKL. The J segment lost 2 bases and the V segment lost 5 bases, leaving 5 bases of the junction unmatched. As DNA, the CDR3 is TGCGCCAGCAGCATAAGCGGGGGCACCTACAATGAGCAGTTCTTC. Its translation: CASSISGGTYNEQFF.

The chain links TRBV9 to TRBJ1-1; 7 bases align to TRBD1. CDR3 length: 19 residues. The V and J ends lost 0 bases and 2 bases, in that order; junction bases with no gene match: 16. The V gene's germline CDR1 is SGDLS and CDR2 YYNGEE. The CDR3 DNA follows: TGTGCCAGCAGCGTAGCGAAAGGGGGCGCTTCCCGGGGCAACACTGAAGCTTTCTTT. It is translated as CASSVAKGGASRGNTEAFF.

Only one count was recorded for this clone. The rearrangement joins TRBV4-1 to TRBJ1-1; no clear D. Trimming removed 3 bases at V and 1 base at J, with 3 bases between. The CDR3 is 12 amino acids. Germline CDR1 MGHRA, CDR2 YSYEKL. CDR3 protein: CASSQQNTEAFF. Written as DNA, the CDR3 is TGCGCCAGCAGCCAGCAGAACACTGAAGCTTTCTTT.

The chain joins TRBV5-5 to TRBJ1-1, with D perhaps matching TRBD1 (5 bases). Germline V gives CDR1 SGHKS, CDR2 YYEKEE (reference sequence). The CDR3 is 13 residues long. The V end was cut by 0 bases, the J end by 8 bases, with 11 bases between. The CDR3 here is CASSLEGSREAFF. The DNA of the CDR3 is TGTGCCAGCAGCTTGGAGGGGAGCAGGGAAGCTTTCTTT.

The rearrangement links TRBV9 to TRBJ2-7; D possibly matches TRBD1 or TRBD2 (5 bases each). The length of the CDR3 is 15 residues. Germline V CDR1 and CDR2: SGDLS, YYNGEE. V lost 3 bases and J lost 2, with 15 bases in between. The CDR3 region has the DNA TGTGCCAGCAGCGCCCCCGGGACCTCGCCCTACGAGCAGTACTTC. This sequence encodes CASSAPGTSPYEQYF.

This chain links TRBV27 with TRBJ2-7; 12 nucleotides line up with TRBD2. Unmatched junction bases numbered 4, after V lost 9 bases and J lost 4 bases. CDR3 length: 13 amino acids. Germline values: CDR1 MNHEY, CDR2 SMNVEV (reference sequence). Here the CDR3 DNA reads TGTGCCAGTAAGACTAGCGGGAGTTACGAGCAGTACTTC. Its translation is CASKTSGSYEQYF.

The chain is built from TRBV25-1 and TRBJ2-7; tentatively, D is TRBD1 (5 bases). Trimming pared 5 bases from V and 4 bases from J, leaving 12 bases between. The CDR3 has 13 amino acids. Germline CDR1 MGHDK, CDR2 SYGVNS. CDR3 nucleotide sequence: TGTGCCAGCAGTTCTAGTGGGGCTTACGAGCAGTACTTC. This codes for CASSSSGAYEQYF.

This chain joins TRBV19 and TRBJ1-2, with D hard to call. The V gene's germline CDR1 is LNHDA and CDR2 SQIVND (reference sequence). Between the trimmed V and J ends, which lost 5 bases and 6 bases, there was a span of 4 bases. This CDR3 is 10 amino acids long. The DNA of the CDR3 is TGTGCCAGTAGTTTACATGGCTACACCTTC. As protein: CASSLHGYTF.

V gene TRBV15 combines with J gene TRBJ1-5, with no clear D. Germline assignment: CDR1 LNHNV and CDR2 YYDKDF (reference sequence). With 0 bases removed from V and 5 bases from J, the gap between germline ends came to 11 bases. The CDR3 extends over 15 amino acids. The CDR3 coding sequence is TGTGCCACCAGCAGAGAGGCAGGAGGCTATCAGCCCCAGCATTTT. Protein product: CATSREAGGYQPQHF.

The CDR3 loop is CASSSSGSANEQFF. In DNA, the CDR3 is TGTGCCAGCTCATCGAGCGGGAGCGCAAATGAGCAGTTCTTC. This chain connects TRBV18 to TRBJ2-1, with 8 bases aligning to TRBD2. Losses at the gene ends were 5 bases for V and 7 bases for J; bases not matched to a gene: 7. The CDR3 has 14 amino acids. The germline V gene encodes CDR1 KGHSH and CDR2 LQKENI.

The rearrangement uses TRBV11-2 and TRBJ2-1; TRBD2 might be the D (6 bases). The CDR3 has 14 residues. Germline V lookup: CDR1 SGHAT, CDR2 FQNNGV. V gave up 4 bases and J gave up 9 bases, with 16 bases separating them. The CDR3 loop is CASSSGTPWSEQFF. CDR3 DNA: TGTGCCAGCAGCTCCGGGACTCCCTGGAGTGAGCAGTTCTTC.

The V and J genes are TRBV28 and TRBJ1-1; perhaps TRBD1 as D (6 bases). Trimming left V 1 base short and J 6 bases short, with 15 bases between. This CDR3 is built from 15 residues. Looked up from germline, CDR1 is MDHEN and CDR2 is SYDVKM. DNA of the CDR3: TGTGCCAGCAGTTTATTATCCCAGGGGACCCCTGAAGCTTTCTTT. This translates into CASSLLSQGTPEAFF.